What follows are 26 T cell receptor beta chains derived from one specimen sequenced in a study of cytomegalovirus exposure and HLA in healthy donors. The protocol was immunoSEQ multiplex PCR, while the TCRdb copy is restricted to in-frame clones and leaves out a portion. The data contain some 49,000 clones, approximately 95% of them singletons. Sequenced: PBMCs. These receptors originate from a woman aged 18-29 years in good health and CMV-seropositive.

The chain carries TRBV6-4 and TRBJ1-5, with a tentative D call TRBD1 (5 bases). Deletions cut 6 bases from V and 5 bases from J, with 8 bases between. Germline CDR1 and CDR2: MRHNA and SNTAGT. This CDR3 is built from 12 residues. This chain's CDR3 is CASSQTDQPQHF. DNA of the CDR3: TGTGCCAGCAGCCAGACAGATCAGCCCCAGCATTTT.

This chain connects TRBV19 to TRBJ2-7; TRBD2 agrees at 8 bases. V shed 5 bases, J shed 0 bases, and the junction held 6 bases outside the gene matches. This CDR3 comprises 15 residues. The germline CDR1 and CDR2 sequences are LNHDA and SQIVND (reference sequence). The CDR3 bases are TGTGCCAGTAGTCCAACCGGGACTAGCTCCTACGAGCAGTACTTC. Translated, it gives CASSPTGTSSYEQYF.

The rearrangement links TRBV27 to TRBJ1-1; 9 bases are a match to TRBD1. The length of the CDR3 is 15 residues. CDR1 and CDR2 (germline): MNHEY, SMNVEV (reference sequence). After removal of 4 bases from V and 4 bases from J, the junction contained 7 bases not matched to a gene. The CDR3 DNA reads as TGTGCCAGCAGTTCCCTACAGGGGGCCGGCACTGAAGCTTTCTTT. Translation gives CASSSLQGAGTEAFF.

The rearrangement links TRBV19 to TRBJ1-1; 7 bases are shared with TRBD1. V was clipped by 4 bases and J by 1 base; unmatched bases: 6. Germline CDR1 LNHDA, CDR2 SQIVND (reference sequence). This CDR3 is built from 15 residues. The DNA for the CDR3 is TGTGCCAGTAGTAAATTTGGGACAGCGAACACTGAAGCTTTCTTT. Protein product: CASSKFGTANTEAFF.

This clone has a single count. The chain couples TRBV4-2 to TRBJ2-1, with 9 positions matching TRBD1. The CDR3 runs to 16 residues. The V segment lost 0 bases and the J segment 8 bases; nucleotides outside the gene matches: 8. The germline gives CDR1 LGHNA, CDR2 YNFKEQ. CDR3 sequence: CASSQDHGQGSDEQFF. Here the CDR3 DNA reads TGTGCCAGCAGCCAAGATCATGGACAGGGGAGCGATGAGCAGTTCTTC.

This chain joins TRBV27 and TRBJ2-5; possible D gene TRBD2, 5 bases. Trimming took 2 bases from V and 4 from J, leaving 8 bases between them. Germline loops: CDR1 MNHEY, CDR2 SMNVEV (reference sequence). CDR3 size: 13 residues. Here the CDR3 DNA reads TGTGCCAGCAGTTTAAGCCGGGGAGAGACCCAGTACTTC. Translating gives CASSLSRGETQYF.

The gene calls are TRBV28 and TRBJ2-1; D is perhaps TRBD1 (6 bases). CDR3 size: 15 residues. V gave up 5 bases and J gave up 6 bases, with 17 bases separating them. CDR1 is MDHEN, CDR2 SYDVKM, per germline. The CDR3 DNA follows: TGTGCCAGCAGTCCCCGAGGGGGAGATCTCAATGAGCAGTTCTTC. Its translation is CASSPRGGDLNEQFF.

The rearrangement uses TRBV5-6 and TRBJ1-2; D ambiguous. Trimming cost V 1 base and J 2 bases, with 15 bases left between them. Germline values: CDR1 SGHDT, CDR2 YYEEEE. The CDR3 runs to 16 residues. The CDR3 region is CASSLPSDTKNYGYTF. CDR3 sequence (DNA): TGTGCCAGCAGCTTGCCTTCAGACACCAAAAACTATGGCTACACCTTC.

The CDR3: CASSSGVDYGYTF. CDR3 sequence (DNA): TGTGCCAGCAGTTCAGGGGTGGACTATGGCTACACCTTC. The rearrangement links TRBV2 to TRBJ1-2; the D gene is possibly TRBD1 (6 bases). The length of the CDR3 is 13 residues. CDR1 and CDR2 (germline): SNHLY, FYNNEI. Trimming stripped 5 bases from V and 3 bases from J, with 10 bases between.

The V and J genes are TRBV15 and TRBJ2-7; 7 nucleotides match TRBD1. Germline trimming cut 0 bases from V and 4 bases from J; bases unmatched to any gene: 15. The germline gives CDR1 LNHNV, CDR2 YYDKDF (reference sequence). The CDR3 runs to 18 residues. Written as DNA, the CDR3 is TGTGCCACCAGCAGAGATAGGTTACCGACAGGGCGGTCTTACGAGCAGTACTTC. Protein: CATSRDRLPTGRSYEQYF.

V gene TRBV29-1 combines with J gene TRBJ1-1; D might be TRBD1 (6 bases). CDR3 size: 14 residues. Per the germline V gene, CDR1 is SQVTM and CDR2 is ANQGSEA. Trimming removed 5 bases at V and 5 bases at J, with 18 bases between. The CDR3 coding sequence is TGCAGCGTTTCTAGGGGGGGCGAGGGTACTGAAGCTTTCTTT. Protein: CSVSRGGEGTEAFF.

The gene calls are TRBV7-2 and TRBJ2-4; tentatively, D is TRBD2 (7 bases). CDR1 is SGHTA and CDR2 is FQGNSA in the germline V gene. This CDR3 is built from 19 residues. Between the trimmed V and J ends, which lost 2 bases and 3 bases, there was a span of 23 bases. DNA of the CDR3: TGTGCCAGCAGCTTATCTAGGGGGGGGAGATATCTGGGCAAAAACATTCAGTACTTC. As protein: CASSLSRGGRYLGKNIQYF.

The chain joins TRBV7-3 to TRBJ1-3, with 7 positions matching TRBD1. Germline lookup yields CDR1 SGHTA and CDR2 FQGTGA. This CDR3 is 14 amino acids long. With 2 bases clipped from V and 7 bases from J, the junction kept 5 bases outside the gene matches. This chain's CDR3 is CASSLDRETNTIYF. CDR3 sequence (DNA): TGTGCCAGCAGCTTAGACAGGGAGACGAACACCATATATTTT.

This chain joins TRBV28 and TRBJ1-1; D remains ambiguous. The germline V gene encodes CDR1 MDHEN and CDR2 SYDVKM. V dropped 4 bases and J dropped 4 bases, with 22 bases sitting between them. The CDR3 consists of 17 residues. CDR3 sequence reads: CASSYSGLGRRGTEAFF. CDR3 DNA: TGTGCCAGCAGTTACAGCGGATTAGGCCGTCGGGGCACTGAAGCTTTCTTT.

This sequence joins TRBV13 and TRBJ1-1; perhaps TRBD1 as D (5 bases). Trimming stripped 3 bases from V and 5 bases from J, with 16 bases between. The CDR3 totals 15 residues. Germline V gives CDR1 PRHDT, CDR2 FYEKMQ (reference sequence). The CDR3 nucleotides are TGTGCCAGCAGCTTCGCGTGGGGGGGAGGGACTGAAGCTTTCTTT. It yields the protein CASSFAWGGGTEAFF.

The chain uses TRBV11-3 and TRBJ1-1, with no clear D. The germline V gene encodes CDR1 SGHNT and CDR2 YENEEA. The CDR3 is made up of 14 amino acids. V gave up 5 bases and J gave up 1 base, with 11 bases separating them. DNA for the CDR3: TGTGCCAGCAGCGCACCGTCAGGGAACACTGAAGCTTTCTTT. Translation: CASSAPSGNTEAFF.

This chain joins TRBV2 and TRBJ2-7; D unclear. Germline CDR1 reads SNHLY; CDR2 reads FYNNEI. CDR3 length: 11 amino acids. V was trimmed by 5 bases and J by 3 bases, leaving 5 bases between them. CDR3 sequence reads: CASSTGYEQYF. DNA of the CDR3: TGTGCCAGCAGTACGGGCTACGAGCAGTACTTC.

V gene TRBV4-2 combines with J gene TRBJ2-1; 10 bases fit TRBD2. With 4 bases clipped from V and 4 bases from J, the junction kept 4 bases outside the gene matches. The CDR3 totals 15 residues. Per the germline V gene, CDR1 is LGHNA and CDR2 is YNFKEQ. Here the CDR3 DNA reads TGTGCCAGCAGCCGACGACTAGCGGGTTACAATGAGCAGTTCTTC. This translates into CASSRRLAGYNEQFF.

The CDR3 nucleotides are TGTGCCAGCAGCTTAGCGGCCCGCGGGGCCCACTACGAGCAGTACTTC. It yields the protein CASSLAARGAHYEQYF. V is TRBV7-9 and J is TRBJ2-7, with a weak D call TRBD2 (6 bases). There are 16 residues in the CDR3. CDR1 and CDR2 from the germline V gene are SEHNR and FQNEAQ (reference sequence). V was trimmed by 0 bases and J by 3 bases, leaving 15 bases between them.

The chain carries TRBV9 and TRBJ2-1, with 10 bases matching TRBD2. This CDR3 comprises 21 residues. The V gene end was trimmed by 1 base and the J gene end by 0 bases; junction bases not matched to a gene: 16. Germline V gene data show CDR1 as SGDLS and CDR2 as YYNGEE. Here the CDR3 reads CASSVSAVSGRRLSSYNEQFF. The CDR3 DNA is TGTGCCAGCAGCGTATCAGCGGTTAGCGGGAGGCGGTTAAGCTCCTACAATGAGCAGTTCTTC.

V is TRBV19 and J is TRBJ1-2; no clear D. With 3 bases removed from V and 1 base from J, the gap between germline ends came to 6 bases. CDR1 LNHDA and CDR2 SQIVND come from the germline V gene (reference sequence). The CDR3 contains 13 residues. In DNA, the CDR3 is TGTGCCAGTAGTATCTTCGGTAACTATGGCTACACCTTC. Protein: CASSIFGNYGYTF.

V gene TRBV7-9 combines with J gene TRBJ1-2, with D perhaps TRBD1 (6 bases). V lost 0 bases and J 3 bases, leaving 14 bases between the germline ends. CDR3 length: 16 amino acids. In germline, CDR1 is SEHNR, CDR2 FQNEAQ (reference sequence). CDR3: CASSLALGGAYYGYTF. Written as DNA, the CDR3 is TGTGCCAGCAGCTTAGCGCTTGGGGGGGCCTACTATGGCTACACCTTC. Looking up the rest from reference TRBV7-9 and TRBJ1-2 gives the full variable domain: DTGVSQNPRHKITKRGQNVTFRCDPISEHNRLYWYRQTLGQGPEFLTYFQNEAQLEKSRLLSDRFSAERPKGSFSTLEIQRTEQGDSAMYLCASSLALGGAYYGYTFGSGTRLTVV.

This clone occurred once. One end of the junction fails to match germline, which may point to a read error. The V gene is TRBV6-1, the J gene TRBJ2-7; perhaps TRBD2 as D (7 bases). The CDR3 totals 14 residues. Germline V gene lookup returns CDR1 MNHNS and CDR2 SASEGT. The CDR3 DNA reads TGTGCCAGCAGTGGGGAGGGGGGGAACTACGGGCAGTACTTC. As protein: CASSGEGGNYGQYF.

V gene TRBV7-9 combines with J gene TRBJ1-2; D not resolved. Per germline, CDR1 SEHNR and CDR2 FQNEAQ (reference sequence). V dropped 5 bases and J dropped 6 bases, with 16 bases sitting between them. The CDR3 loop spans 14 amino acids. CDR3 nucleotide sequence: TGTGCCAGCAGCCAGATCCGGGAGTCAGATGGCTACACCTTC. Residues: CASSQIRESDGYTF.

This clone came up once. The gene calls are TRBV28 and TRBJ2-3; TRBD1 might be the D (6 bases). Germline CDR1 reads MDHEN; CDR2 reads SYDVKM. The CDR3 runs to 15 residues. V dropped 6 bases and J dropped 1 base, with 14 bases sitting between them. This CDR3 reads CASRTGASGTDTQYF. The CDR3 nucleotides read TGTGCCAGCAGGACAGGTGCCTCGGGCACAGATACGCAGTATTTT.

The J gene is TRBJ1-5, the V gene TRBV28; the match to TRBD1 covers 7 bases. The CDR3 extends over 15 amino acids. V was pared by 5 bases and J by 0 bases, with 4 bases of the junction left unmatched. Per the germline V gene, CDR1 is MDHEN and CDR2 is SYDVKM. The CDR3 sequence is CASSADRDSNQPQHF. The CDR3 nucleotides read TGTGCCAGCAGTGCCGACAGGGATAGCAATCAGCCCCAGCATTTT.